This T cell receptor (beta chain) derives from a study of blood T cell repertoires in COVID-19. Study as a whole: The United States, Italy and Spain provided the acute and convalescent COVID-19 samples.

CDR1 and CDR2 (germline): SNHLY, FYNNEI. The CDR3 contains 17 residues. The V gene lost 6 bases and the J gene lost 0 bases, with 18 bases spanning the gap. The authors' processing: Amplified reference gene primers provided the basis for estimating nucleated cell counts. Sequencing was performed with immunoSEQ multiplex PCR; in TCRdb, only in-frame clones are kept and a portion is missing. D and trimming were read from the DNA, whereas the V and J calls and clone size are those reported in that table. The table lists about 350,000 clones, around nine tenths of them singletons. This rearrangement joins TRBV2 to TRBJ2-1; the D gene is possibly TRBD2 (6 bases). The source is a woman in her thirties who had been exposed to COVID-19. The sequenced sample consisted of PBMCs or T cells enriched from blood (not recorded which). CDR3 sequence: CASRSTLAASSYNEQFF. CDR3 in DNA: TGTGCCAGCAGGTCCACACTAGCAGCAAGCTCCTACAATGAGCAGTTCTTC.